This T cell receptor (beta chain) was sequenced in a study of blood T cell repertoires in COVID-19. The table came from immunoSEQ multiplex PCR; TCRdb's copy has only in-frame clones and leaves some out. This table has around 45,000 clones, about 89% appearing once. The sequenced sample was peripheral blood. The source of this sequence is a man between 65 and 85 years old with active COVID-19.

The CDR3 sequence is CATSDFGTVNTGELFF. In DNA, the CDR3 is TGTGCCACCAGTGATTTCGGGACAGTGAACACCGGGGAGCTGTTTTTT. V and J are TRBV24-1 and TRBJ2-2, with 7 bases identical to TRBD1. V lost 1 base to trimming and J lost 1 base; unmatched junction nucleotides: 2. This CDR3 region has 16 residues. Germline-derived CDR1 and CDR2 are KGHDR and SFDVKD.